This T cell receptor (beta chain) is from a study of blood T cell repertoires in COVID-19. Turning to the study itself: COVID-19 samples from acute and convalescent phases originated in the United States, Italy and Spain.

In terms of age and location, participants ranged from roughly 18 to 95 years and lived in 24 US areas. Participants' reported clinical history set cohort assignment. V shed 6 bases and J 7 bases; nucleotides not matched to a gene: 4. This CDR3 has 14 residues. Germline V lookup: CDR1 ENHRY, CDR2 SYGVKD. Source study methods: Estimated nucleated cell counts came from reference gene primer amplification. Profiled with immunoSEQ multiplex PCR; TCRdb holds only in-frame clones, not every one. Clonal size and the V and J genes are those of that table, whereas D and trimming came from the DNA. Seen here are 300,000 to 350,000 clones, roughly 87% observed once, and the top ten hold around 8.9%.

Material for sequencing was PBMCs or T cells enriched from blood (not recorded which). The sequence was obtained from a woman under 30 who had recovered from COVID-19. The gene calls are TRBV10-3 and TRBJ2-2; 11 bases match TRBD2. The CDR3 DNA sequence: TGTGCCATCAGCGCGGGACTAGCGGTCGGGGAGCTGTTTTTT. Translation gives CAISAGLAVGELFF.